This T cell receptor beta chain is drawn from a study of memory CD4+ T cells and cytomegalovirus serostatus. The germline gives CDR1 LGHNT, CDR2 FRNRAP. The CDR3 loop spans 16 amino acids. Trimming took off 6 bases at V and 0 bases at J, with 15 bases between the two ends. The sort gate was single viable CD3+CD4+CD8-CD45RO+ cells for memory CD4+ T cells. Profiled with immunoSEQ multiplex PCR; TCRdb holds only in-frame clones, not every one. The table records 40,000 to 60,000 clones, roughly 78% of them present only once. The chain has TRBV12-5 and TRBJ2-1, with unresolved D. The clonotype comes from an adult in good health and CMV-seronegative. The sequencing input was memory CD4+ T cells from blood. Here the CDR3 reads CASGPVDASSYNEQFF. The CDR3 nucleotides are TGTGCTAGTGGCCCCGTCGACGCATCCTCCTACAATGAGCAGTTCTTC.